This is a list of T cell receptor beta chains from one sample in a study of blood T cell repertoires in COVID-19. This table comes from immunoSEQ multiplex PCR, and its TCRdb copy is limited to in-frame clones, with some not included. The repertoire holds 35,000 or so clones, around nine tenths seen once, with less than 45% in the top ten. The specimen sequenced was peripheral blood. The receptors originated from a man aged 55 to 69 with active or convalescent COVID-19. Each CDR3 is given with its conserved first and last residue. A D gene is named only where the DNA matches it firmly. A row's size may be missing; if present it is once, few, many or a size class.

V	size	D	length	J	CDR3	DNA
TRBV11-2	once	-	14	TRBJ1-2	CASSISSGVYGYTF	TGTGCCAGCAGTATCTCCAGCGGGGTTTATGGCTACACCTTC
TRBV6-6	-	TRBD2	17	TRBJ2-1	CASSQRTSGSSYNEQFF	TGTGCCAGCAGTCAGCGGACTAGCGGGAGCTCCTACAATGAGCAGTTCTTC
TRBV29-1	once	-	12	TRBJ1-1	CSVGWGNTEAFF	TGCAGCGTTGGATGGGGCAACACTGAAGCTTTCTTT
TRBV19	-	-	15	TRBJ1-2	CASSIGPGSDYGYTF	TGTGCCAGTAGTATAGGTCCGGGGTCCGACTATGGCTACACCTTC
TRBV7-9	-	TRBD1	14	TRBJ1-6	CASSFPGQGTPLHF	TGTGCCAGCAGCTTCCCGGGACAGGGGACACCCCTCCACTTT
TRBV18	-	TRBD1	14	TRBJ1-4	CASSLGTANEKLFF	TGTGCCAGCTCACTCGGGACAGCGAATGAAAAACTGTTTTTT
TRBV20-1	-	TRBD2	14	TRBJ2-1	CSASLLAGGGEQFF	TGCAGTGCTAGTTTACTAGCGGGAGGGGGGGAGCAGTTCTTC
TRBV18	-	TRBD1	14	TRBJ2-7	CASSKQGEIYEQYF	TGTGCCAGCTCAAAACAGGGGGAAATCTACGAGCAGTACTTC
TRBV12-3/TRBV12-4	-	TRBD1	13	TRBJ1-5	CASSQGAWQPQHF	TGTGCCAGCAGTCAGGGGGCTTGGCAGCCCCAGCATTTT
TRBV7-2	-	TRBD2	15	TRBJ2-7	CASSLLAGGGLEQYF	TGTGCCAGCAGCTTACTCGCGGGAGGTGGTCTCGAGCAGTACTTC
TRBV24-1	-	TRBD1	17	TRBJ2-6	CATSPRQGRSGANVLTF	TGTGCCACCAGCCCCCGACAGGGCCGCTCTGGGGCCAACGTCCTGACTTTC
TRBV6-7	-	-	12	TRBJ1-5	CAPEDSNQPQHF	TGTGCCCCAGAGGATAGCAATCAGCCCCAGCATTTT
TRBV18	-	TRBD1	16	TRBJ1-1	CASSPQVPGGNTEAFF	TGTGCCAGCTCACCACAGGTGCCAGGGGGGAACACTGAAGCTTTCTTT
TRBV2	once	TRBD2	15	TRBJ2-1	CASSGAGGPYSEQFF	TGTGCCAGCAGTGGAGCGGGGGGGCCCTACAGTGAGCAGTTCTTC
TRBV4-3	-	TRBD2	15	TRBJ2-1	CASSWTSGGYNEQFF	TGCGCCAGCAGCTGGACTAGCGGGGGATACAATGAGCAGTTCTTC
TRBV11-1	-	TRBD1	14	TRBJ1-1	CASSLAGQGTEAFF	TGTGCCAGCAGCTTAGCCGGACAGGGCACTGAAGCTTTCTTT
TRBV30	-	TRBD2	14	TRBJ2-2	CAWSVKREPGELFF	TGTGCCTGGAGTGTAAAGCGGGAGCCCGGGGAGCTGTTTTTT
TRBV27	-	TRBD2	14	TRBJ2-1	CASSLTGGWNEQFF	TGTGCCAGCAGTTTGACGGGGGGGTGGAATGAGCAGTTCTTC
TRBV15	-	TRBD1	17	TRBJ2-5	CAIYPLDRERTQETQYF	TGTGCCATCTACCCCTTAGACAGGGAAAGGACCCAAGAGACCCAGTACTTC
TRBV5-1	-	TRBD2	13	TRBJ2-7	CASSKLAGYEQYF	TGCGCCAGCAGCAAACTAGCGGGGTACGAGCAGTACTTC